A selection of T cell receptor beta chains follows, all from one sample in a study of control samples from healthy donors and cancer patients. Sequenced by immunoSEQ multiplex PCR; TCRdb stores in-frame clones only, minus some. The data hold about 120,000 clones, with 88% observed a single time. The specimen sequenced was blood. Receptor source: a woman in her 70s in good health. CDR3s include the opening cysteine and the closing phenylalanine or tryptophan. Each record gives: J gene, D gene, V gene, clone size, CDR3 protein, CDR3 DNA. D genes are given only for firm matches. Size values are once, few and many counts, or a class for expanded clones, and some rows have none.

>TRBJ1-3|-|TRBV19|-
CASSIGNGNTIYF
TGTGCCAGTAGTATCGGGAACGGAAACACCATATATTTT
>TRBJ2-1|TRBD1|TRBV11-3|-
CASSTNRGNEQFF
TGTGCCAGCAGCACGAACAGGGGTAATGAGCAGTTCTTC
>TRBJ1-5|TRBD1|TRBV6-5|-
CASRQGAVPQHF
TGTGCCAGCAGGCAGGGGGCCGTTCCCCAGCATTTT
>TRBJ1-6|TRBD1|TRBV7-3|-
CASSPGQGSTLHF
TGTGCCAGCAGCCCGGGACAGGGTTCTACCCTCCACTTT
>TRBJ2-1|TRBD1|TRBV5-1|-
CATSPSGQGWDEQFF
TGCGCCACCTCACCGAGCGGACAGGGGTGGGATGAGCAGTTCTTC
>TRBJ2-2|-|TRBV19|-
CASKGGGRNTGELFF
TGTGCCAGTAAGGGTGGGGGGCGCAACACCGGGGAGCTGTTTTTT
>TRBJ2-4|TRBD2|TRBV6-2/TRBV6-3|-
CASSYSPRGGVNIQYF
TGTGCCAGCAGTTACTCCCCGCGGGGGGGAGTTAACATTCAGTACTTC
>TRBJ2-1|TRBD2|TRBV24-1|-
CATSESGGPEEQFF
TGTGCCACCAGTGAGTCGGGGGGGCCCGAAGAGCAGTTCTTC
>TRBJ1-1|-|TRBV14|few
CASSQTLGGTEAFF
TGTGCCAGCAGCCAAACACTGGGGGGAACTGAAGCTTTCTTT
>TRBJ2-1|TRBD2|TRBV2|-
CASSEVRGGVFF
TGTGCCAGCAGTGAAGTTCGGGGGGGCGTGTTCTTC
>TRBJ2-3|-|TRBV10-1|-
CASSEDRVGADTQYF
TGCGCCAGCAGTGAAGACCGTGTAGGGGCAGATACGCAGTATTTT
>TRBJ1-5|-|TRBV6-6|many
CASSYPSGQPNQPQHF
TGTGCCAGCAGTTACCCTTCTGGACAGCCCAATCAGCCCCAGCATTTT
>TRBJ1-1|-|TRBV28|-
CGYIVNTEAFF
TGTGGGTATATAGTGAACACTGAAGCTTTCTTT
>TRBJ1-2|TRBD1|TRBV27|-
CASSLAGTGAYGYTF
TGTGCCAGCAGCTTAGCCGGGACAGGGGCCTATGGCTACACCTTC
>TRBJ2-5|TRBD1|TRBV19|once
CASSMTGSYQETQYF
TGTGCCAGTAGTATGACAGGGTCGTACCAAGAGACCCAGTACTTC
>TRBJ1-3|-|TRBV6-1|once
CASSEGWATGNTIYF
TGTGCCAGCAGTGAGGGGTGGGCGACTGGAAACACCATATATTTT
>TRBJ1-2|-|TRBV7-9|-
CASNMGQGAYGYTF
TGTGCCAGCAACATGGGGCAGGGAGCCTATGGCTACACCTTC
>TRBJ1-2|-|TRBV5-1|-
CASSTGQNYGYTF
TGCGCCAGCAGCACCGGACAGAACTATGGCTACACCTTC
>TRBJ1-1|-|TRBV6-5|once
CASSYSSSYRATEAFF
TGTGCCAGCAGTTACTCGTCCAGCTATAGGGCTACTGAAGCTTTCTTT
>TRBJ2-1|-|TRBV5-1|-
CASSLGSISYNEQFF
TGCGCCAGCAGCTTGGGGAGCATCTCCTACAATGAGCAGTTCTTC